This T cell receptor (beta chain) comes out of a study of T cell responses to AZD1222 COVID-19 vaccine. TCRdb keeps only in-frame clones here, not all; method: immunoSEQ multiplex PCR. The sample lists about 140,000 clones; around 90% were seen once. Germline-derived CDR1 and CDR2 are SEHNR and FQNEAQ (reference sequence). The length of the CDR3 is 16 residues. V lost 0 bases and J lost 0, with 9 bases in between. The material sequenced was peripheral blood, taken 28 days after the second dose of the MenACWY control vaccine. This chain connects TRBV7-9 to TRBJ1-5; D may be TRBD1 (6 bases). This receptor was obtained from an adult who received the MenACWY meningococcal vaccine as a control. The chain's CDR3 is CASSLAGGHSNQPQHF. The CDR3 coding sequence is TGTGCCAGCAGCTTAGCGGGGGGGCATAGCAATCAGCCCCAGCATTTT.